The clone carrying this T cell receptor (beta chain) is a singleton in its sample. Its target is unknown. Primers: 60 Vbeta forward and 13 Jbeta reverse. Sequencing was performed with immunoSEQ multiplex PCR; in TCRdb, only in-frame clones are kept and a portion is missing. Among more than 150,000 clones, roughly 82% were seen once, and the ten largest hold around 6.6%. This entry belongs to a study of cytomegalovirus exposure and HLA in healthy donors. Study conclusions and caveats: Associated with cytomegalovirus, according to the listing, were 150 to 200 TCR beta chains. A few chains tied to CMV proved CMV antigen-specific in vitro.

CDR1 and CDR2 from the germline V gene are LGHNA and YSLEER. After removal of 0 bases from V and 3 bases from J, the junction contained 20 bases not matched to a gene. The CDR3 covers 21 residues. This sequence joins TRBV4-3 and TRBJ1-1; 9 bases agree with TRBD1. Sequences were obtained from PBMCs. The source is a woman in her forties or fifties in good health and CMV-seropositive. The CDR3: CASSQDSGSRDRDLIDTEAFF. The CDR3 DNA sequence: TGCGCCAGCAGCCAAGATAGCGGTTCGCGGGACAGGGACCTTATCGACACTGAAGCTTTCTTT.